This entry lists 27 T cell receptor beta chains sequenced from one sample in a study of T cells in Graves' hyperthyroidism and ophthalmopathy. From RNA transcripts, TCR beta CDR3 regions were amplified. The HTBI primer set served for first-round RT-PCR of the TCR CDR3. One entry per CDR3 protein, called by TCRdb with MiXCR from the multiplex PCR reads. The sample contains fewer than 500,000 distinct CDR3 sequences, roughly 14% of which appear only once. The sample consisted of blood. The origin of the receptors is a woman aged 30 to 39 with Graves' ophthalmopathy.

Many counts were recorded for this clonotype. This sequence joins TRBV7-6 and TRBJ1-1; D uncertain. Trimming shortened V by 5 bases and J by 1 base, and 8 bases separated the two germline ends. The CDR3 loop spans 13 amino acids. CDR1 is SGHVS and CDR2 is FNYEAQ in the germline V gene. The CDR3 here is CASSAGPNTEAFF. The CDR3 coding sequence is TGTGCCAGCAGCGCAGGACCGAACACTGAAGCTTTCTTT.

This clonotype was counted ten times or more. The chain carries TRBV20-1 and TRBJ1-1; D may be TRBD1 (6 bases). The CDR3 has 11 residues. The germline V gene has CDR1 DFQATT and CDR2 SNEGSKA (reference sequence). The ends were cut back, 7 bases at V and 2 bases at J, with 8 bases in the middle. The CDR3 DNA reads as TGCAGTGGACAGGAAAACACTGAAGCTTTCTTT. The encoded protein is CSGQENTEAFF.

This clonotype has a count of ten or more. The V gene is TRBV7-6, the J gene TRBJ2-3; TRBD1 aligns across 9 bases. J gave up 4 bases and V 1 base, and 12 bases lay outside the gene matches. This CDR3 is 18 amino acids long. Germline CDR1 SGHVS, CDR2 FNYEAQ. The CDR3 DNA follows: TGTGCCAGCAGCTTAGGCCCGGGACAGGGATCATGGGCAGATACGCAGTATTTT. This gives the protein CASSLGPGQGSWADTQYF. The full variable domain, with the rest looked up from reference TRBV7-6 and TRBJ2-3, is GAGVSQSPRYKVTKRGQDVALRCDPISGHVSLYWYRQALGQGPEFLTYFNYEAQQDKSGLPNDRFSAERPEGSISTLTIQRTEQRDSAMYRCASSLGPGQGSWADTQYFGPGTRLTVL.

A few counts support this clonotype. The chain's CDR3 is CASSGGLKPNTGELFF. The CDR3, as DNA: TGTGCCAGCAGTGGGGGACTAAAACCGAACACCGGGGAGCTGTTTTTT. This sequence joins TRBV7-9 and TRBJ2-2; 7 nucleotides align to TRBD2. CDR3 size: 16 residues. Unmatched junction bases numbered 7, after V lost 6 bases and J lost 0 bases. In germline, CDR1 is SEHNR, CDR2 FQNEAQ (reference sequence).

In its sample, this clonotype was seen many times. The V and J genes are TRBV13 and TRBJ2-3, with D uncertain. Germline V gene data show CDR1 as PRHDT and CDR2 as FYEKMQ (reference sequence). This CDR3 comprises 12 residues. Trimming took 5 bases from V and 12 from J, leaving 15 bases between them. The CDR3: CASSLGSSPQYF. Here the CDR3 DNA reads TGTGCCAGCAGCCTCGGGTCTTCCCCCCAGTATTTT.

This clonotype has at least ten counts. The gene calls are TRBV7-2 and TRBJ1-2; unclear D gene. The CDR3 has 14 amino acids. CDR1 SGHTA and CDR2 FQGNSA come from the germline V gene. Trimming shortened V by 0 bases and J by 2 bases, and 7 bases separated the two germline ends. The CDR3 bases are TGTGCCAGCAGCTTAGCGTTGCAGAACTATGGCTACACCTTC. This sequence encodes CASSLALQNYGYTF.

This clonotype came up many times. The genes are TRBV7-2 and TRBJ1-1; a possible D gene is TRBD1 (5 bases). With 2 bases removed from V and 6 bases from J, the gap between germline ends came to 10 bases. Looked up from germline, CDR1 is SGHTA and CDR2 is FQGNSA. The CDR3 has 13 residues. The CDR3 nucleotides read TGTGCCAGCAGCTTACTGGGACGCCCTGAAGCTTTCTTT. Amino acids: CASSLLGRPEAFF.

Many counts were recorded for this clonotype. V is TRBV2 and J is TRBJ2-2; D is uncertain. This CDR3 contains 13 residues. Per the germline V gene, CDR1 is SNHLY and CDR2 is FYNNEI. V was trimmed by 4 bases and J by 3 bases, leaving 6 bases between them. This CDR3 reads CASSARHTGELFF. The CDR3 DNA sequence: TGTGCCAGCAGTGCGCGTCACACCGGGGAGCTGTTTTTT.

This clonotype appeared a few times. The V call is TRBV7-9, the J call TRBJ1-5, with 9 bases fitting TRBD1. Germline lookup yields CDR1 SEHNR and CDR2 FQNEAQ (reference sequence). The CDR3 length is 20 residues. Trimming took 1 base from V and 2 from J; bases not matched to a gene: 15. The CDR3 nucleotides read TGTGCCAGCAGCTTAGTTAGGACCGGGACAGGGTTATTGGGCAATCAGCCCCAGCATTTT. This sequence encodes CASSLVRTGTGLLGNQPQHF.

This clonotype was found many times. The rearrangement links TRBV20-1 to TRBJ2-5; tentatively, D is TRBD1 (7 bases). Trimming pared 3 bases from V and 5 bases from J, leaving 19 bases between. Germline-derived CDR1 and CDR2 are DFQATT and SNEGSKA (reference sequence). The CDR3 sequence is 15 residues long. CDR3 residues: CSASYQGGWEETQYF. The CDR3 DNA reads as TGCAGTGCTAGCTATCAGGGGGGTTGGGAGGAGACCCAGTACTTC.

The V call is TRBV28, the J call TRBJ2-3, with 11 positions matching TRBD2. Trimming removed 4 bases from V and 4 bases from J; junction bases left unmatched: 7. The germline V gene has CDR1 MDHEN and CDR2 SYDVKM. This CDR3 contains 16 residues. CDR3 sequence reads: CASSSSTSGSADTQYF. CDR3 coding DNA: TGTGCCAGCAGTTCATCAACTAGCGGGAGTGCAGATACGCAGTATTTT.

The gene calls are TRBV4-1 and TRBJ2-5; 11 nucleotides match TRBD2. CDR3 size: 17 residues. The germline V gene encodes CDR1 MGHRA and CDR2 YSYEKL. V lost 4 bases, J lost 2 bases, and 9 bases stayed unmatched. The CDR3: CASSRLPLAGDQETQYF. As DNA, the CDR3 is TGCGCCAGCAGCCGCCTTCCACTAGCGGGGGATCAAGAGACCCAGTACTTC.

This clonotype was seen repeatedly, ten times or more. The CDR3 here is CASRLGGSPLHF. The CDR3 nucleotides are TGTGCCAGCAGGTTGGGGGGCTCACCCCTCCACTTT. V gene TRBV7-2 combines with J gene TRBJ1-6; TRBD1 is a possible D gene (6 bases). The CDR3 spans 12 residues. V dropped 6 bases and J dropped 10 bases, with 10 bases sitting between them. Germline V lookup: CDR1 SGHTA, CDR2 FQGNSA.

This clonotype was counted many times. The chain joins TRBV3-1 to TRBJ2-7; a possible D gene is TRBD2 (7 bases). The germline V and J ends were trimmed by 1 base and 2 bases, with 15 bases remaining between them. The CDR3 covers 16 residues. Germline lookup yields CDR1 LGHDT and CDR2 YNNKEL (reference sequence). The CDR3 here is CASSQADGGPTYEQYF. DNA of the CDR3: TGTGCCAGCAGCCAAGCTGACGGGGGGCCAACCTACGAGCAGTACTTC.

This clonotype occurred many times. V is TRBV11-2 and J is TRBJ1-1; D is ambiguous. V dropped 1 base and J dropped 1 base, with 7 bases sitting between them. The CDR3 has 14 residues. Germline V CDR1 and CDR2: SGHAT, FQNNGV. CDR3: CASSLVQRNTEAFF. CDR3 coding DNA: TGTGCCAGCAGCTTAGTACAGAGGAACACTGAAGCTTTCTTT.

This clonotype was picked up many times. CDR3 region: CASSWGQGGGEQYF. CDR3 bases: TGTGCCAGCAGCTGGGGGCAGGGGGGCGGCGAGCAGTACTTC. The rearrangement uses TRBV11-2 and TRBJ2-7; D is perhaps TRBD1 (7 bases). The V end was cut by 4 bases, the J end by 6 bases, with 16 bases between. The CDR3 covers 14 residues. Germline lookup yields CDR1 SGHAT and CDR2 FQNNGV.

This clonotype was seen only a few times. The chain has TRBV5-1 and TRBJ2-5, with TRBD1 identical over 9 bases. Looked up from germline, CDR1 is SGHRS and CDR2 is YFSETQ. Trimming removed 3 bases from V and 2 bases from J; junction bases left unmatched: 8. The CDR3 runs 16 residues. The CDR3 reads CASSSGQGNNQETQYF. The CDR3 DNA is TGCGCCAGCAGCTCGGGACAGGGAAACAATCAAGAGACCCAGTACTTC.

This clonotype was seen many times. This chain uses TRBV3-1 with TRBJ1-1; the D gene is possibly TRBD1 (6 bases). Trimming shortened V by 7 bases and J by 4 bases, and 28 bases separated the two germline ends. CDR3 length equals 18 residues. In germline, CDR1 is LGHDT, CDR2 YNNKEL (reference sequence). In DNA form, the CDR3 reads TGTGCCAGCACCAAAAGGAGGGACCCGGAGATCAGGGGCACTGAAGCTTTCTTT. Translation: CASTKRRDPEIRGTEAFF.

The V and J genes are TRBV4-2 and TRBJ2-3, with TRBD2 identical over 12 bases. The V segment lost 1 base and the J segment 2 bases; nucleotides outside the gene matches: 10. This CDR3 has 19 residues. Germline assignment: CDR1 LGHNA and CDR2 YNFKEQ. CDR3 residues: CASSQATLLAGGSTDTQYF. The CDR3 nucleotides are TGTGCCAGCAGCCAAGCAACATTACTAGCGGGGGGCTCCACAGATACGCAGTATTTT.

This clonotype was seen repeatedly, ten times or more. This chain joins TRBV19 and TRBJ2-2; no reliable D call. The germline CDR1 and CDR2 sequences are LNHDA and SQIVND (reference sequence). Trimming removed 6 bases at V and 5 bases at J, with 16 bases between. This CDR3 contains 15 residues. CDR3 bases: TGTGCCAGTAGCTCAGACAATACCGGAACCGGGGAGCTGTTTTTT. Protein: CASSSDNTGTGELFF.

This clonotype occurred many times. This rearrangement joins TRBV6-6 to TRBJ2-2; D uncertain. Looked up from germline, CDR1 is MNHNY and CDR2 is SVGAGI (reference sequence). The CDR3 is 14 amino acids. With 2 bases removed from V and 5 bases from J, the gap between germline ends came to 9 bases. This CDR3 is CASSYRLRTGELFF. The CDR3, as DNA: TGTGCCAGCAGTTACCGGTTGCGGACCGGGGAGCTGTTTTTT.

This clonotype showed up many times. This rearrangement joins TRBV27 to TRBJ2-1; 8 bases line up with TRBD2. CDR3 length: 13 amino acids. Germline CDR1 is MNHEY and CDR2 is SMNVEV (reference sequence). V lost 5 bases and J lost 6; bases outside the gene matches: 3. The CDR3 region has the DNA TGTGCCAGCAGTGGGACTAGAGTCAATGAGCAGTTCTTC. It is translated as CASSGTRVNEQFF.

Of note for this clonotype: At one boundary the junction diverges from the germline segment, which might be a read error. CDR3 DNA: TGTCCCAGCAGCTTAGGGGGCGGTGGGACCCAGTACTTC. Amino acids: CPSSLGGGGTQYF. The V gene is TRBV11-2, the J gene TRBJ2-5; 7 nucleotides match TRBD1. The CDR3 is 13 amino acids. Per the germline V gene, CDR1 is SGHAT and CDR2 is FQNNGV.

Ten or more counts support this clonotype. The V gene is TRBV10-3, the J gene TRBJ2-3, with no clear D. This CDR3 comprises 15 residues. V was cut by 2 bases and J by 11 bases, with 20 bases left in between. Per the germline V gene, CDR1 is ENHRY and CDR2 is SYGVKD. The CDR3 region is CAISENPASLGEQYF. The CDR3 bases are TGTGCCATCAGTGAGAACCCCGCTTCTCTAGGAGAGCAGTATTTT.

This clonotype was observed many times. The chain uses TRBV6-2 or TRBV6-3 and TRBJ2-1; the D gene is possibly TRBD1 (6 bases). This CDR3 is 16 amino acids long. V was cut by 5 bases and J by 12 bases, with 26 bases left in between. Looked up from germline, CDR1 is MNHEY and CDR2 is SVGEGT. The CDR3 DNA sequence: TGTGCCAGCAGTCATCCCAGGGGTCGGGTGTTCCAGGGGCAGTTCTTC. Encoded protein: CASSHPRGRVFQGQFF.

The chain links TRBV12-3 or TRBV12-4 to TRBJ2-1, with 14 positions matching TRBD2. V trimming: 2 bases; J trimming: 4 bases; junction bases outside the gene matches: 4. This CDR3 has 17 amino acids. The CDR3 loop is CASSLQTSGGVYNEQFF. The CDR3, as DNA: TGTGCCAGCAGTTTACAGACTAGCGGGGGGGTGTACAATGAGCAGTTCTTC.

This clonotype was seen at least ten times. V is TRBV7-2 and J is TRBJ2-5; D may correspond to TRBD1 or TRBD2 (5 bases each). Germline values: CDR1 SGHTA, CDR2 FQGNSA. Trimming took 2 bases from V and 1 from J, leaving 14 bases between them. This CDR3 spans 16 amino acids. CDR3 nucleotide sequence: TGTGCCAGCAGCTTAATTTTCACGGGGCCCCAAGAGACCCAGTACTTC. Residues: CASSLIFTGPQETQYF.